Listed here are 31 T cell receptor beta chains from one sample, sequenced in a study of T cells in Graves' hyperthyroidism and ophthalmopathy (dated by TCRdb to the late 2010s). Preparation of the library involved multiplex PCR. Sequenced on an Illumina HiSeq 2000. TCR beta CDR3 regions were amplified from RNA transcripts. A first-round RT-PCR of the TCR CDR3 used the HTBI primer set with the Qiagen OneStep RT-PCR kit. TCRdb's own reprocessing of the public reads used fastp at Q25 and MiXCR and kept productive beta chains. One record per CDR3 amino acid sequence lists the most common genes and DNA. The sample table shows around 250,000 distinct CDR3 sequences, and about 14% are seen once. Together, the top ten hold less than 15% of the sample. Sequences were obtained from blood. All receptors derive from a woman aged 40-49 years with Graves' hyperthyroidism that later progressed to Graves' ophthalmopathy.

This clonotype was counted many times. The chain recombines TRBV27 with TRBJ1-6; D possibly corresponds to TRBD1 (6 bases). V was pared by 5 bases and J by 0 bases, with 17 bases between. Germline-derived CDR1 and CDR2 are MNHEY and SMNVEV (reference sequence). This CDR3 comprises 18 residues. CDR3 amino acids: CASSLSGTSSSYNSPLHF. In nucleotides, the CDR3 is TGTGCCAGCAGTCTGAGCGGGACATCAAGCTCCTATAATTCACCCCTCCACTTT.

Ten or more counts support this clonotype. The gene calls are TRBV19 and TRBJ1-6; TRBD1 is a possible D gene (6 bases). Trimming removed 5 bases at V and 10 bases at J, with 15 bases between. The CDR3 has 14 residues. Looked up from germline, CDR1 is LNHDA and CDR2 is SQIVND (reference sequence). In nucleotides, the CDR3 is TGTGCCAGTAGTCTACCGGGACAAAAATCACCCCTCCACTTT. It translates to CASSLPGQKSPLHF.

This clonotype showed up just a few times. The chain has TRBV20-1 and TRBJ2-5; TRBD1 or TRBD2 may be the D gene (5 bases each). The CDR3 spans 15 residues. Deletions cut 2 bases from V and 5 bases from J, with 18 bases between. The germline V gene has CDR1 DFQATT and CDR2 SNEGSKA (reference sequence). DNA for the CDR3: TGCAGTGCTAGACGGCCGGGACCCGGATTGGAGACCCAGTACTTC. It codes for CSARRPGPGLETQYF.

This clonotype has a count of ten or more. The rearrangement uses TRBV28 and TRBJ1-1, with TRBD1 identical over 7 bases. The germline CDR1 and CDR2 sequences are MDHEN and SYDVKM. This CDR3 region has 14 residues. V trimming: 4 bases; J trimming: 1 base; junction bases outside the gene matches: 3. As DNA, the CDR3 is TGTGCCAGCAGTTGGGAGGGGGCGAACACTGAAGCTTTCTTT. As protein: CASSWEGANTEAFF.

This clonotype was recorded at least ten times. Written as DNA, the CDR3 is TGTGCCAGCAGCTTGAGTAACGGGTATGAGCAGTTCTTC. Translated: CASSLSNGYEQFF. The V call is TRBV5-4, the J call TRBJ2-1; D is unclear. V gave up 1 base and J gave up 8 bases, with 10 bases separating them. The CDR3 runs to 13 residues. The germline V gene encodes CDR1 SGHNT and CDR2 YYREEE (reference sequence).

This clonotype was observed many times. The rearrangement joins TRBV3-1 to TRBJ1-6; D unresolved. Germline V lookup: CDR1 LGHDT, CDR2 YNNKEL (reference sequence). The CDR3 length is 13 residues. Trimming took 0 bases from V and 10 from J, leaving 7 bases between them. CDR3 DNA: TGTGCCAGCAGCCAAGAGGCCAGCTCACCCCTCCACTTT. This translates into CASSQEASSPLHF.

This clonotype showed up many times. The chain links TRBV12-3 or TRBV12-4 to TRBJ2-2, with unresolved D. Between the trimmed V and J ends, which lost 7 bases and 4 bases, there was a span of 13 bases. This CDR3 has 14 amino acids. The CDR3 DNA reads TGTGCCAGCACTACTGGCAGGTCCACCGGGGAGCTGTTTTTT. It codes for CASTTGRSTGELFF.

The chain employs TRBV10-3 and TRBJ2-1; D remains unclear. Germline V gene lookup returns CDR1 ENHRY and CDR2 SYGVKD. The V and J ends lost 8 bases and 7 bases respectively, with 18 bases between them. The CDR3 contains 14 residues. CDR3 loop: CAIGGSYIGNEQFF. CDR3 nucleotide sequence: TGTGCCATCGGTGGTTCCTACATCGGGAATGAGCAGTTCTTC.

This clonotype was seen repeatedly, ten times or more. The rearrangement uses TRBV7-3 and TRBJ2-3, with D perhaps TRBD1 (6 bases). The CDR3 runs 14 residues. Trimming took 5 bases from V and 1 from J, leaving 10 bases between them. Germline loops: CDR1 SGHTA, CDR2 FQGTGA. Written as DNA, the CDR3 is TGTGCCAGCAGCCTCAGGACAGGCACAGATACGCAGTATTTT. This sequence encodes CASSLRTGTDTQYF.

This clonotype has at least ten counts. V usage is TRBV9 and J usage is TRBJ2-7; maybe TRBD1 (6 bases). The CDR3 covers 14 residues. Germline loops: CDR1 SGDLS, CDR2 YYNGEE. Trimming stripped 0 bases from V and 3 bases from J, with 10 bases between. This CDR3 reads CASSVGGHFYEQYF. Written as DNA, the CDR3 is TGTGCCAGCAGCGTAGGGGGACACTTCTACGAGCAGTACTTC.

This clonotype was recorded many times. The chain couples TRBV28 to TRBJ2-1, with TRBD2 matching over 8 bases. CDR3 size: 15 residues. V dropped 6 bases and J dropped 3; count of bases not matched to a gene: 7. Germline-derived CDR1 and CDR2 are MDHEN and SYDVKM. DNA for the CDR3: TGTGCCAGCAGCCTCTTGACTAGCGACTACAATGAGCAGTTCTTC. Translation: CASSLLTSDYNEQFF. Based on the CDR3 plus reference TRBV28 and TRBJ2-1, the full variable domain is DVKVTQSSRYLVKRTGEKVFLECVQDMDHENMFWYRQDPGLGLRLIYFSYDVKMKEKGDIPEGYSVSREKKERFSLILESASTNQTSMYLCASSLLTSDYNEQFFGPGTRLTVL.

V gene TRBV9 combines with J gene TRBJ2-2, with TRBD1 matching over 10 bases. Germline CDR1 reads SGDLS; CDR2 reads YYNGEE. After removal of 1 base from V and 4 bases from J, the junction contained 4 bases not matched to a gene. CDR3 length: 16 amino acids. In DNA, the CDR3 is TGTGCCAGCAGCGTATCCAGGACAGGGGGCACCGGGGAGCTGTTTTTT. Protein product: CASSVSRTGGTGELFF.

This clonotype was counted at least ten times. The gene calls are TRBV5-4 and TRBJ2-2, with 7 positions matching TRBD2. With 1 base clipped from V and 0 bases from J, the junction kept 9 bases outside the gene matches. CDR1 is SGHNT, CDR2 YYREEE, per germline (reference sequence). The CDR3 has 18 amino acids. This CDR3 reads CASSLKASGFANTGELFF. CDR3 DNA sequence: TGTGCCAGCAGCTTGAAGGCTAGCGGATTCGCGAACACCGGGGAGCTGTTTTTT.

Concerning this clonotype itself: This may be a read error: a much more frequent sequence differs by one nucleotide. V is TRBV7-9 and J is TRBJ1-1; the D is unclear. This CDR3 region has 13 residues. Germline V gene lookup returns CDR1 SEHNR and CDR2 FQNEAQ (reference sequence). V lost 5 bases to trimming and J lost 8 bases, with 15 bases between them. For the CDR3, the DNA is TGTGCCAGCAGCGGGGTTGGAACAGAGGAAGCTTTCTTT. Encoded protein: CASSGVGTEEAFF.

This clonotype was seen ten or more times. The chain employs TRBV29-1 and TRBJ1-1; D is unresolved. Germline V gene data show CDR1 as SQVTM and CDR2 as ANQGSEA. V lost 7 bases and J 0 bases, leaving 9 bases between the germline ends. The CDR3 is 12 amino acids. CDR3 protein: CSGLIMNTEAFF. DNA for the CDR3: TGCAGCGGGTTGATTATGAACACTGAAGCTTTCTTT.

Details on this clonotype: Germline and junction disagree at one end, which may indicate a read error. The chain links TRBV29-1 to TRBJ2-2; D possibly corresponds to TRBD1 (5 bases). The length of the CDR3 is 8 residues. Looked up from germline, CDR1 is SQVTM and CDR2 is ANQGSEA. As DNA, the CDR3 is TGCAGCGTTGACAGGGATCTTTTT. It specifies CSVDRDLF.

This clonotype has only a few counts. The chain has TRBV19 and TRBJ2-1, with no clear D. V gave up 6 bases and J gave up 0 bases, with 12 bases separating them. Germline V CDR1 and CDR2: LNHDA, SQIVND (reference sequence). The CDR3 length is 15 residues. The CDR3 region has the DNA TGTGCCAGTAGACTGGGCTCGAGCTCCTACAATGAGCAGTTCTTC. Protein: CASRLGSSSYNEQFF. Variable domain in full (rest from reference TRBV19 and TRBJ2-1): DGGITQSPKYLFRKEGQNVTLSCEQNLNHDAMYWYRQDPGQGLRLIYYSQIVNDFQKGDIAEGYSVSREKKESFPLTVTSAQKNPTAFYLCASRLGSSSYNEQFFGPGTRLTVL.

The chain employs TRBV30 and TRBJ1-2; possible D gene TRBD1, 5 bases. The germline gives CDR1 GTSNPN, CDR2 SVGIG (reference sequence). The V end was cut by 2 bases, the J end by 8 bases, with 18 bases between. This CDR3 has 14 residues. The CDR3 DNA reads as TGTGCCTGGAGTTATGGGGGACTGCTGGAAGGCTACACCTTC. Its translation: CAWSYGGLLEGYTF.

This clonotype has only a few counts. The chain uses TRBV4-1 and TRBJ2-1; possibly TRBD2 for D (5 bases). The CDR3 consists of 13 residues. CDR1 is MGHRA and CDR2 is YSYEKL in the germline V gene. The V and J ends lost 4 bases and 8 bases respectively, with 12 bases between them. The CDR3 sequence: CASSPSGGYEQFF. The CDR3 DNA follows: TGCGCCAGCAGCCCCAGCGGCGGATATGAGCAGTTCTTC.

This chain joins TRBV19 and TRBJ1-2, with D possibly being TRBD1 (6 bases). V lost 4 bases, J lost 1 base, and 13 bases lay in between. This CDR3 has 15 residues. Germline CDR1 LNHDA, CDR2 SQIVND (reference sequence). For the CDR3, the DNA is TGTGCCAGTAGTAGGCGGGACAAACTTAACTATGGCTACACCTTC. Translated, it gives CASSRRDKLNYGYTF.

This clonotype was counted only a few times. As the CDR3 is not closed by the conserved phenylalanine or tryptophan, this likely results from a read error. This rearrangement joins TRBV6-1 to TRBJ1-1; a possible D gene is TRBD1 (5 bases). The CDR3 spans 17 residues. V was trimmed by 4 bases and J by 3 bases, leaving 21 bases between them. CDR1 is MNHNS and CDR2 is SASEGT in the germline V gene. This CDR3 reads CASSGRGLIWLDTEAFL. CDR3 coding DNA: TGTGCCAGCAGTGGGAGGGGCCTCATATGGTTGGACACTGAAGCTTTCCTT.

Many counts were recorded for this clonotype. The CDR3 coding sequence is TGTGCCAGCAGTCTGGGGGCCACCGGGGAGCTGTTTTTT. This codes for CASSLGATGELFF. The rearrangement links TRBV28 to TRBJ2-2, with D possibly TRBD1 on 6 matching bases. The CDR3 runs 13 residues. Per germline, CDR1 MDHEN and CDR2 SYDVKM. Trimming cost V 5 bases and J 4 bases, with 8 bases left between them. The full variable domain, in which reference TRBV28 and TRBJ2-2 provide the parts outside the CDR3, is DVKVTQSSRYLVKRTGEKVFLECVQDMDHENMFWYRQDPGLGLRLIYFSYDVKMKEKGDIPEGYSVSREKKERFSLILESASTNQTSMYLCASSLGATGELFFGEGSRLTVL.

This clonotype was recorded many times. The chain employs TRBV3-1 and TRBJ2-5, with TRBD2 identical over 7 bases. The CDR3 length is 15 residues. J lost 4 bases, V lost 3 bases, and 8 bases had no gene match. Germline CDR1 LGHDT, CDR2 YNNKEL (reference sequence). CDR3 DNA sequence: TGTGCCAGCAGCCATTACTCCGCGGGAGTAGAGACCCAGTACTTC. It specifies CASSHYSAGVETQYF.

The J gene is TRBJ1-5, the V gene TRBV19, with D uncertain. V was pared by 3 bases and J by 6 bases, with 6 bases between. CDR3 length equals 12 residues. CDR1 LNHDA and CDR2 SQIVND come from the germline V gene (reference sequence). DNA of the CDR3: TGTGCCAGTAGTATCGCGGGTCAGCCCCAGCATTTT. This gives the protein CASSIAGQPQHF.

This clonotype was observed many times. Here the CDR3 reads CASSSGTTSGSRTDTQYF. The CDR3 region has the DNA TGCGCCAGCAGCTCTGGAACGACTAGCGGGAGTCGCACAGATACGCAGTATTTT. The gene calls are TRBV5-1 and TRBJ2-3; 12 bases align to TRBD2. Germline V gives CDR1 SGHRS, CDR2 YFSETQ. With 3 bases clipped from V and 1 base from J, the junction kept 9 bases outside the gene matches. CDR3 length equals 18 residues.

The rearrangement uses TRBV5-1 and TRBJ2-7; no firm D call. The CDR3 covers 14 residues. Germline V gene sequence: CDR1 SGHRS, CDR2 YFSETQ. V lost 2 bases to trimming and J lost 2 bases, with 11 bases between them. The CDR3 reads CASSFGALTYEQYF. The CDR3 coding sequence is TGCGCCAGCAGCTTCGGCGCCTTAACCTACGAGCAGTACTTC.

The chain links TRBV28 to TRBJ2-3, with D maybe TRBD1 (5 bases). Germline-derived CDR1 and CDR2 are MDHEN and SYDVKM. CDR3 size: 20 residues. Trimming removed 8 bases at V and 0 bases at J, with 30 bases between. Here the CDR3 reads CASGLWGRGIPPFSTDTQYF. CDR3 DNA sequence: TGTGCCAGCGGATTGTGGGGAAGGGGAATACCGCCTTTTAGCACAGATACGCAGTATTTT.

This clonotype showed up many times. V usage is TRBV18 and J usage is TRBJ1-3; D not resolved. Germline CDR1 is KGHSH and CDR2 is LQKENI. This CDR3 has 14 residues. V was trimmed by 0 bases and J by 4 bases, leaving 7 bases between them. The CDR3 DNA follows: TGTGCCAGCTCACCACCGGCGCAGGGAAACACCATATATTTT. Translating it yields CASSPPAQGNTIYF. The whole variable domain, filled in from reference TRBV18 and TRBJ1-3, reads NAGVMQNPRHLVRRRGQEARLRCSPMKGHSHVYWYRQLPEEGLKFMVYLQKENIIDESGMPKERFSAEFPKEGPSILRIQQVVRGDSAAYFCASSPPAQGNTIYFGEGSWLTVV.

Concerning this clonotype: A read error may explain this, as a much larger clone is one base away. This rearrangement joins TRBV3-1 to TRBJ1-2; D is perhaps TRBD1 (5 bases). Trimming cost V 2 bases and J 7 bases, with 14 bases left between them. There are 14 residues in the CDR3. CDR1 and CDR2 from the germline V gene are LGHDT and YNNKEL (reference sequence). The chain's CDR3 is CASSQWTPGGGYTF. CDR3 DNA: TGTGCCAGCAGCCAATGGACACCTGGGGGTGGCTACACCTTC.

The chain links TRBV4-1 to TRBJ1-1; D unresolved. Germline loops: CDR1 MGHRA, CDR2 YSYEKL. The CDR3 covers 12 residues. The V end lost 7 bases, the J end lost 6 bases, and 12 bases lay between the germline ends. Here the CDR3 reads CASMGRRAEAFF. The CDR3 DNA follows: TGCGCCAGCATGGGAAGGAGGGCTGAAGCTTTCTTT.

In the case of this clonotype: With a much larger clone just one base away, this may be a read error. The chain couples TRBV7-8 to TRBJ1-2, with D maybe TRBD1 (6 bases). V was pared by 2 bases and J by 3 bases, with 13 bases between. The germline CDR1 and CDR2 sequences are SGHVS and FQNEAQ. CDR3 length: 15 residues. The CDR3 region has the DNA TGTGCCAGCAGCTTACGGACAGTGTGGGACTATGGCTACACCTTC. It encodes CASSLRTVWDYGYTF.